Listed here is a single T cell receptor (beta chain). Its antigen is currently unknown. This sample was included in a study of T cell clusters in autoimmune cytopenias. Study at large: The mean age of healthy donor controls was more than 55 years, the median roughly 59 years. Whole-study results and caveats: TRB repertoire shifts in secondary cytopenia and chronic lymphocytic leukemia mostly reflected lymphoma, not autoimmunity.

Per germline, CDR1 GTSNPN and CDR2 SVGIG (reference sequence). The CDR3 loop spans 17 amino acids. One tube held mixed TRB-A and TRB-B primer pools for touch-down PCR. TCRdb reprocessed the multiplex PCR reads; each CDR3 protein has one entry and no DNA is given. This listing includes 3,500 to 5,000 distinct CDR3 sequences. TRB was amplified from about 270 ng of peripheral blood genomic DNA per sample. This same sample was also taken into another study, of T cell repertoires in aging, cancer and after chemotherapy. That report adds: Compared with age-matched healthy donors, untreated hematological or solid cancer patients showed higher blood TCR clonality.

The chain uses TRBV30 and TRBJ2-3; absent DNA, TCRdb's TRBD2 call cannot be checked. The sequence came from a human donor in good health. The sequencing input was peripheral blood. CDR3 amino acids: CAWSSPGLAGSTDTQYF. The variable domain in full, completed from reference TRBV30 and TRBJ2-3, reads SQTIHQWPATLVQPVGSPLSLECTVEGTSNPNLYWYRQAAGRGLQLLFYSVGIGQISSEVPQNLSASRPQDRQFILSSKKLLLSDSGFYLCAWSSPGLAGSTDTQYFGPGTRLTVL.